In this sample, the clone carrying this TCR beta chain turned up a few times. The data are from a study of technical replicates of blood from a few donors. Data came from immunoSEQ multiplex PCR; TCRdb stores just in-frame clones and leaves some out. The table has about 13,000 clones, roughly 77% seen once; the top ten hold roughly 12%. The germline CDR1 and CDR2 sequences are MDHEN and SYDVKM. With V trimmed by 6 bases and J by 0 bases, 8 bases remained unmatched. There are 16 residues in the CDR3. The clonotype originates from a human donor in good health. The V and J genes are TRBV28 and TRBJ2-1; TRBD2 matches 7 bases. Sequences were obtained from PBMCs. The CDR3 DNA is TGTGCCAGCAGCACCACGGGGGGAAGCTCCTACAATGAGCAGTTCTTC. Protein product: CASSTTGGSSYNEQFF.